This TCR beta chain was observed in a study of blood T cell repertoires in COVID-19. The CDR3 covers 17 residues. Germline V gene data show CDR1 as SEHNR and CDR2 as FQNEAQ (reference sequence). The ends lost 4 bases at V and 9 bases at J; junction bases unmatched: 15. Some clones are missing from TCRdb's copy, which holds only in-frame ones; the method was immunoSEQ multiplex PCR. The data contain some 130,000 clones, 84% of them singletons. The chain carries TRBV7-9 and TRBJ2-1, with TRBD1 matching 10 bases. Material: peripheral blood. This receptor was obtained from a human donor in a cohort sampled during active COVID-19. CDR3 region: CASSSPTQDRGRGEQFF. DNA of the CDR3: TGTGCCAGCAGCTCCCCAACCCAGGACAGGGGGAGGGGTGAGCAGTTCTTC.